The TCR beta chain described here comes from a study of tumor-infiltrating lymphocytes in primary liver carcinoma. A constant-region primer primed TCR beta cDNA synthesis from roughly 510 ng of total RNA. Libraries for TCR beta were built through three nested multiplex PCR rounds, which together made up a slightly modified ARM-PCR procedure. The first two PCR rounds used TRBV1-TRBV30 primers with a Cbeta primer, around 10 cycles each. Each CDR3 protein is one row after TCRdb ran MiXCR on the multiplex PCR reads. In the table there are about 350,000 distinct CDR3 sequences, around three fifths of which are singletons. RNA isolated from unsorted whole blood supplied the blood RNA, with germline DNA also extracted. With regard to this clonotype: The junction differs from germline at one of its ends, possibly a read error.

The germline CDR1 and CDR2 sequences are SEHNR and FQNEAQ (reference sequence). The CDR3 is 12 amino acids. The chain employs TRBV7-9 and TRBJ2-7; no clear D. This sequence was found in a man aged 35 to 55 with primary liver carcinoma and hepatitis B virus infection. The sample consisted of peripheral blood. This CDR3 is CTSSPDNYEQYF. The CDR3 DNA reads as TGTACCAGCAGCCCGGATAACTACGAGCAGTACTTC.